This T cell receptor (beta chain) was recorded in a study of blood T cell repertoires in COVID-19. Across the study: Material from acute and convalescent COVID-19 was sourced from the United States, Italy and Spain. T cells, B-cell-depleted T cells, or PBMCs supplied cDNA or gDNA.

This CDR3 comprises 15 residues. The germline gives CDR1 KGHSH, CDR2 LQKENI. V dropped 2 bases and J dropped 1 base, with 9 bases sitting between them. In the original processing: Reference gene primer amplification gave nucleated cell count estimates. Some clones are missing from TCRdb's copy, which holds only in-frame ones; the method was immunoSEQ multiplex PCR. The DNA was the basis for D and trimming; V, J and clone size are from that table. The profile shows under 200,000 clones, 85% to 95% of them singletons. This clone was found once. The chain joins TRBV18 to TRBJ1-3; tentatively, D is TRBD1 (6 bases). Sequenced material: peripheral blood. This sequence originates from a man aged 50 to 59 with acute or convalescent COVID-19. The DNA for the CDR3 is TGTGCCAGCTCACCAACAGGGTCGTCTGGAAACACCATATATTTT. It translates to CASSPTGSSGNTIYF.